This T cell receptor (beta chain) was found in a study of PD-1 blockade in mismatch repair-deficient tumors. Time point in this sample: approximately ten-day in vitro stimulation with candidate neoantigen peptide 6. Clones were sequenced by immunoSEQ multiplex PCR, and TCRdb holds only the in-frame ones, with some missing. The table lists roughly 13,000 clones, around 87% of them singletons. On this clone: Its specificity is not known.

Trimming took 8 bases from V and 7 from J; bases not matched to a gene: 5. The CDR3 length is 12 residues. The germline V gene encodes CDR1 MDHEN and CDR2 SYDVKM. The sequenced sample was cells cultured in vitro, obtained from a patient treated with pembrolizumab. The sequence was collected from an adult with mismatch repair-deficient cancer. J is TRBJ1-2 and V is TRBV28; 9 nucleotides agree with TRBD1. The CDR3 DNA sequence: TGTGCCAGCCTACAGGGGGCTAGTGGCTACACCTTC. Residues: CASLQGASGYTF.